The sample holds many counts of the clone carrying this T cell receptor beta chain. The CDR3 extends over 15 amino acids. The V gene lost 0 bases and the J gene lost 7 bases, with 16 bases spanning the gap. CDR1 and CDR2 (germline): LNHNV, YYDKDF (reference sequence). These data are taken from a study of patients with pleural tuberculosis. TCRdb fed the reads into MiXCR, producing one record per CDR3 protein. The data contain tens of thousands of distinct CDR3 sequences, around 6.7% of them singletons. This TCR came from a human donor with pleural tuberculosis. The genes are TRBV15 and TRBJ2-7; D gene ambiguous. CDR3 in amino acids: CATSRDLAAPGEQYF. The CDR3, as DNA: TGTGCCACCAGCAGAGATCTGGCGGCCCCTGGGGAGCAGTACTTC.